This T cell receptor beta chain was identified during a study of early T cells in non-severe SARS-CoV-2 infection. At the level of the study: Sequenced material consisted of bulk RNA (from unsorted whole blood), and chains were unpaired.

TCRdb re-derived calls from the 5' RACE reads in MiXCR, one entry per CDR3 protein. The data contain fewer than 30,000 distinct CDR3 sequences, approximately 4% of them seen just once; the ten biggest clones take up more than 5.5%. This clonotype was detected many times. The receptor's source is an adult who was a healthcare worker with PCR-confirmed SARS-CoV-2 infection or an uninfected control (not recorded which). Sequencing was done on a sample of whole blood.

CDR3 sequence: CASSQEGTDTQYF. CDR3 sequence (DNA): TGTGCCAGCAGCCAAGAGGGAACAGATACGCAGTATTTT. The chain recombines TRBV3-1 with TRBJ2-3, with D hard to call. Germline values: CDR1 LGHDT, CDR2 YNNKEL (reference sequence). Deletions cut 0 bases from V and 3 bases from J, with 4 bases between. The CDR3 totals 13 residues.